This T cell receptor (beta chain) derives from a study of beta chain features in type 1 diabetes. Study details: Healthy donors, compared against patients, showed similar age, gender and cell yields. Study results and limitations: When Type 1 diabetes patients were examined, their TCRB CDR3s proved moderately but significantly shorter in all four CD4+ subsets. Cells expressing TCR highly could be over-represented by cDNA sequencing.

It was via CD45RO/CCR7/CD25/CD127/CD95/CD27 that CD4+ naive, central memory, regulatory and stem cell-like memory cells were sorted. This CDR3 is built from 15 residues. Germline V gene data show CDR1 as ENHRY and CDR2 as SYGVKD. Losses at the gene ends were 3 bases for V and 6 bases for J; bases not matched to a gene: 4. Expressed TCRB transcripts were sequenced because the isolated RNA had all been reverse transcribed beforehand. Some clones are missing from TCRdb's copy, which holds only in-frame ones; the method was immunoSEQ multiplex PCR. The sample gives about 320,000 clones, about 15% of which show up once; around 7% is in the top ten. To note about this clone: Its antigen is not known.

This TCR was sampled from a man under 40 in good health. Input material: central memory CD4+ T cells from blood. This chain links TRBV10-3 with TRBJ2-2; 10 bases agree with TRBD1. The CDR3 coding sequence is TGTGCCATCAGTGACGAGGACAGGGGGGCCGGGGAGCTGTTTTTT. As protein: CAISDEDRGAGELFF.